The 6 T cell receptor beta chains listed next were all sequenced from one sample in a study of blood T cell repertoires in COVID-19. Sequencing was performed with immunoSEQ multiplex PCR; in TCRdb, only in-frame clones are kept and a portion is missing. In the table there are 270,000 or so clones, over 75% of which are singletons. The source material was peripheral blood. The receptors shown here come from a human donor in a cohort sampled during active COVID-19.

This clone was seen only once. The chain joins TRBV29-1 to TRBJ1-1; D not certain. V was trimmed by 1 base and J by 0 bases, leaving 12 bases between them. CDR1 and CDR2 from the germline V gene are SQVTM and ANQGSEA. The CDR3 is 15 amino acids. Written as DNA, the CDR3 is TGCAGCGTTGAAGGGAGCCTCGCGATGAACACTGAAGCTTTCTTT. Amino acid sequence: CSVEGSLAMNTEAFF. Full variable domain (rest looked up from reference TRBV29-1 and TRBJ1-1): SAVISQKPSRDICQRGTSLTIQCQVDSQVTMMFWYRQQPGQSLTLIATANQGSEATYESGFVIDKFPISRPNLTFSTLTVSNMSPEDSSIYLCSVEGSLAMNTEAFFGQGTRLTVV.

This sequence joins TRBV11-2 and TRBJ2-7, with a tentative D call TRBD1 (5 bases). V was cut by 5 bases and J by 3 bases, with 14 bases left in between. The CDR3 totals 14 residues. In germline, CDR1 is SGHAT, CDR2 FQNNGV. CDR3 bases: TGTGCCAGCAGCATTACCTTCCAGGGCTACGAGCAGTACTTC. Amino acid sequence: CASSITFQGYEQYF.

The CDR3 DNA is TGTGCCAGCAGGTCGGTAGGGACAGGGTCCTACGAGCAGTACTTC. It translates to CASRSVGTGSYEQYF. This chain joins TRBV6-5 and TRBJ2-7; 9 nucleotides align to TRBD1. The CDR3 sequence is 15 residues long. V shed 6 bases and J 1 base; nucleotides not matched to a gene: 7. Germline V CDR1 and CDR2: MNHEY, SVGAGI.

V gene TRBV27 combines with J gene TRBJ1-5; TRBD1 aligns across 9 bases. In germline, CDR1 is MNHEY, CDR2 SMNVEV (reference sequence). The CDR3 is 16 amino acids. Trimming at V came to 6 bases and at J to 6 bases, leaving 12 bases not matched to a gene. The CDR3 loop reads CASSPRTGGVSQPQHF. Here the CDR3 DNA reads TGTGCCAGCAGCCCCCGAACAGGGGGCGTAAGTCAGCCCCAGCATTTT.

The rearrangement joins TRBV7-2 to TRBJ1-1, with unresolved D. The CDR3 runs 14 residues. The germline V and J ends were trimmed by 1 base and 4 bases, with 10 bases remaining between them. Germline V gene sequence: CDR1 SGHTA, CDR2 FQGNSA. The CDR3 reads CASSLESRGTEAFF. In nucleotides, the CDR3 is TGTGCCAGCAGCTTAGAGAGCCGGGGCACTGAAGCTTTCTTT.

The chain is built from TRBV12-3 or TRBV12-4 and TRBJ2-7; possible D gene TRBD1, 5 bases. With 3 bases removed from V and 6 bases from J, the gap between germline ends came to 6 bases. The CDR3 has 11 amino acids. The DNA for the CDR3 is TGTGCCAGCAGTTTTAGGGGCGAGCAGTACTTC. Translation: CASSFRGEQYF.